This T cell receptor beta chain was identified in a study of T-cell memory formation after mild COVID-19. The overall study: Across donors, TCR clusters were largely donor specific.

Study-wide results and caveats: A balance of CD4 and CD8 characterized clones contracting day 15 to 85, whereas later expanders leaned CD4+.

The CDR3 spans 14 residues. CDR1 is MNHEY, CDR2 SVGEGT, per germline. The V segment lost 6 bases and the J segment 6 bases; nucleotides outside the gene matches: 6. TCRdb recomputed calls from the 5' RACE reads with MiXCR, one row per CDR3 protein. Counted here are fewer than 15,000 distinct CDR3 sequences, around 15% occurring once; the ten biggest clones make up about three fifths. This clonotype came up many times. Its antigen is unknown. The sequenced sample consisted of PBMCs or a T cell subset sorted from them (not recorded which). The receptor was isolated from a man aged 18 to 29 who had mild COVID-19 (a few samples of this study predate the infection). Cell type and time point are not known. The chain uses TRBV6-2 or TRBV6-3 and TRBJ1-5; the match to TRBD1 covers 9 bases. The CDR3 here is CASSQTGGLQPQHF. The CDR3 nucleotides are TGTGCCAGCAGCCAAACAGGGGGCCTTCAGCCCCAGCATTTT.